A selection of T cell receptor beta chains follows, all from one sample in a study of identical twins. Using its own MiXCR run on the 5' RACE reads, TCRdb lists one record per CDR3 protein. The table includes around 490,000 distinct CDR3 sequences, more than 13% detected once. Separately, the same data were catalogued under a study of yellow fever vaccine responses in identical twins.

Sequencing was done on a sample of CD4+ T cells sorted from blood. These TCRs come from a woman in her late teens or twenties in good health. The CDR3 runs from the conserved cysteine through the conserved F or W. The D gene is left open where the match is weak. A clone size is listed for some rows: how often the clone was seen (once, few, many), or a class if it is expanded.

J	V	D	size	CDR3	DNA
TRBJ2-5	TRBV27	.	.	CASRPPGFGTQYF	TGTGCCAGCAGACCTCCAGGATTTGGGACCCAGTACTTC
TRBJ2-3	TRBV27	.	.	CASSVRTVPRTDTQYF	TGTGCCAGCAGTGTCCGGACAGTCCCTCGCACAGATACGCAGTATTTT
TRBJ1-5	TRBV25-1	.	.	CASSESGQPQHF	TGTGCCAGCAGTGAATCGGGTCAGCCCCAGCATTTT
TRBJ1-4	TRBV4-3	TRBD1	.	CASSLGTGGEKLFF	TGCGCCAGCAGTCTCGGGACAGGAGGGGAAAAACTGTTTTTT
TRBJ2-5	TRBV11-2	TRBD2	few	CASSLVWGLAGGETQYF	TGTGCCAGCAGCTTAGTCTGGGGACTAGCGGGAGGGGAGACCCAGTACTTC
TRBJ2-7	TRBV20-1	.	few	CSAVQGVEQYF	TGCAGTGCTGTTCAGGGAGTCGAGCAGTACTTC
TRBJ1-1	TRBV2	.	few	CASSEEGWGSTEAFF	TGTGCCAGCAGTGAAGAGGGTTGGGGGAGCACTGAAGCTTTCTTT
TRBJ1-3	TRBV3-1	TRBD1	.	CASSQSTGGANTIYF	TGTGCCAGCAGTCAATCTACAGGGGGCGCGAACACCATATATTTT
TRBJ2-7	TRBV4-1	TRBD2	few	CASSRTQGTSETYEQYF	TGCGCCAGCAGCCGAACTCAAGGGACTAGCGAAACCTACGAGCAGTACTTC
TRBJ2-1	TRBV4-2	.	few	CASSQGGTKDNEQFF	TGTGCCAGCAGCCAAGGGGGGACGAAAGACAATGAGCAGTTCTTC
TRBJ2-2	TRBV2	TRBD2	many	CASRMTSGATGELFF	TGTGCCAGCAGGATGACTAGCGGGGCCACCGGGGAGCTGTTTTTT
TRBJ2-7	TRBV28	.	few	CASSDVSGTLYEQYF	TGTGCCAGCAGTGACGTCTCCGGGACACTATACGAGCAGTACTTC
TRBJ2-2	TRBV4-1	.	few	CASSQGLGTGELFF	TGCGCCAGCAGCCAAGGGCTAGGCACCGGGGAGCTGTTTTTT
TRBJ2-2	TRBV5-1	.	.	CASSLGGPGAGELFF	TGCGCCAGCAGCTTGGGGGGGCCCGGCGCCGGGGAGCTGTTTTTT
TRBJ2-7	TRBV5-1	.	many	CASSILTGSYEQYF	TGCGCCAGCAGCATTTTGACAGGCTCCTACGAGCAGTACTTC
TRBJ2-7	TRBV18	.	.	CASSLWEGEKQYF	TGTGCCAGCTCACTCTGGGAAGGGGAGAAGCAGTACTTC
TRBJ2-4	TRBV7-2	TRBD1	few	CASSLDRERDIQYF	TGTGCCAGCAGCCTGGACAGGGAGAGAGACATTCAGTACTTC
TRBJ2-7	TRBV6-2/TRBV6-3	TRBD2	many	CASSYGGGPYEQYF	TGTGCCAGCAGTTACGGCGGGGGGCCCTACGAGCAGTACTTC
TRBJ2-3	TRBV10-1	.	few	CASNGDPVTDTQYF	TGCGCCAGTAACGGAGACCCTGTCACAGATACGCAGTATTTT
TRBJ2-1	TRBV12-3/TRBV12-4	TRBD1	.	CASSLILSGTGAAEQFF	TGTGCCAGCAGTTTAATTCTTTCCGGGACAGGGGCTGCTGAGCAGTTCTTC
TRBJ2-5	TRBV3-1	.	.	CASSQAPGGGKTQYF	TGTGCCAGCAGCCAAGCCCCCGGAGGAGGAAAGACCCAGTACTTC
TRBJ2-5	TRBV2	.	.	CASRSDQETQYF	TGTGCCAGCCGGAGCGACCAAGAGACCCAGTACTTC